The rows below give T cell receptor beta chains drawn from one sample of a study of T cell repertoires in cytomegalovirus infection. For these TCRs, the target antigens are not known. Each CDR3 protein gets one entry after TCRdb re-called the reads with MiXCR. The repertoire holds 700,000 to 850,000 distinct CDR3 sequences, with roughly 33% as singletons. The sample consisted of cultured CD8+ T cells from PBMCs, taken from culture after CMV antigen stimulation. The receptors originated from a human donor in good health (CMV status not recorded). Some clones in this sample may be carry-over from other donors' samples. Each CDR3 is given with its conserved first and last residue. The D gene is left open where the match is weak. Clone size is stated in some rows and not others, as once, few, many or a class when expanded.

d_call,clone_size,v_call,cdr3_length,j_call,cdr3_aa,cdr3_nt
.,few,TRBV7-9,13,TRBJ2-2,CAGLQGNTGELFF,TGTGCCGGTTTACAGGGAAACACCGGGGAGCTGTTTTTT
TRBD2,.,TRBV20-1,13,TRBJ2-1,CSAVRETYNEQFF,TGCAGTGCCGTGCGGGAGACTTACAATGAGCAGTTCTTC
.,.,TRBV10-3,13,TRBJ2-1,CVINPGPRNEQFF,TGTGTCATCAACCCAGGGCCTAGGAATGAGCAGTTCTTC
.,.,TRBV4-1,13,TRBJ2-7,CASSQDRAGGQYF,TGTGCCAGCAGCCAAGATAGGGCCGGGGGGCAGTACTTC
.,once,TRBV7-6,11,TRBJ1-5,CASSHPGPQHF,TGTGCCAGCAGCCACCCCGGGCCCCAGCATTTT
.,.,TRBV9,15,TRBJ2-1,CASSVAGTVYNEQFF,TGTGCCAGCAGCGTAGCCGGGACGGTTTACAATGAGCAGTTCTTC
.,few,TRBV6-5,15,TRBJ1-2,CASSYSYGNNYGYTF,TGTGCCAGCAGTTACTCGTACGGAAATAACTATGGCTACACCTTC
.,.,TRBV27,12,TRBJ2-1,CASSPTVGGQFF,TGTGCCAGCAGTCCAACGGTGGGGGGGCAGTTCTTC
.,.,TRBV5-4,14,TRBJ1-1,CASSWGSGYTEAFF,TGTGCCAGCAGCTGGGGATCGGGTTACACTGAAGCTTTCTTT
TRBD2,many,TRBV12-3/TRBV12-4,17,TRBJ2-1,CASSLGLAGEFYNEQFF,TGTGCCAGCAGTTTAGGACTAGCGGGGGAATTCTACAATGAGCAGTTCTTC
.,.,TRBV23-1,13,TRBJ2-1,CASKDYSYNEQFF,TGCGCCAGCAAGGATTACTCCTACAATGAGCAGTTCTTC
.,.,TRBV5-6,21,TRBJ2-2,CASSPPVPAVWLPTNTGELFF,TGTGCCAGCAGCCCCCCCGTGCCAGCTGTCTGGTTGCCGACGAACACCGGGGAGCTGTTTTTT
.,.,TRBV20-1,13,TRBJ1-1,CSASGMGHTEAFF,TGCAGTGCTAGTGGGATGGGGCACACTGAAGCTTTCTTT
.,few,TRBV29-1,14,TRBJ1-2,CSAERALRIDGYTF,TGCAGCGCAGAAAGGGCCCTACGAATTGATGGCTACACCTTC
TRBD1,few,TRBV28,18,TRBJ1-3,CASSAAARGTDSGNTIYF,TGTGCCAGCAGCGCCGCGGCCAGGGGGACCGACTCTGGAAACACCATATATTTT
TRBD1,.,TRBV6-1,17,TRBJ1-1,CASSESATGGWSTEAFF,TGTGCCAGCAGTGAATCGGCGACAGGGGGCTGGAGCACTGAAGCTTTCTTT
.,.,TRBV6-8,14,TRBJ1-1,CASSSSRPNTEAFF,TGTGCCAGCAGTTCCTCCCGGCCGAACACTGAAGCTTTCTTT
.,.,TRBV12-3/TRBV12-4,23,TRBJ1-5,CASSSDITQGRPTLEISNQPQHF,TGTGCCAGCAGTTCCGACATTACACAGGGACGCCCAACTCTAGAAATTAGCAATCAGCCCCAGCATTTT
.,.,TRBV14,15,TRBJ2-5,CASSLNPGQAETQYF,TGTGCCAGCAGCTTAAACCCGGGTCAGGCAGAGACCCAGTACTTC
.,few,TRBV6-1,15,TRBJ2-7,CASTQDRVPWGEQYF,TGTGCCAGCACCCAAGATAGGGTTCCATGGGGCGAGCAGTACTTC
.,.,TRBV14,14,TRBJ1-2,CASSHRAANYGYTF,TGTGCCAGCAGTCACAGGGCCGCTAACTATGGCTACACCTTC
.,.,TRBV10-2,16,TRBJ2-3,CASSESGTSSTDTQYF,TGCGCCAGCAGTGAATCCGGGACCTCTAGCACAGATACGCAGTATTTT
.,.,TRBV6-6,17,TRBJ1-3,CTSSYPFTIDSGNTIYF,TGTACCAGCAGTTACCCGTTTACAATAGACTCTGGAAACACCATATATTTT
TRBD1,.,TRBV11-2,14,TRBJ2-7,CASSLGQANYEQYF,TGTGCCAGCAGCTTGGGACAGGCTAACTACGAGCAGTACTTC
.,.,TRBV5-6,15,TRBJ1-5,CASSLAGAGNQPQHF,TGTGCCAGCAGCTTGGCCGGAGCAGGCAATCAGCCCCAGCATTTT
TRBD2,many,TRBV7-3,15,TRBJ2-1,CASSSTSGGYNEQFF,TGTGCCAGCAGCTCCACTAGCGGGGGTTACAATGAGCAGTTCTTC
.,few,TRBV15,15,TRBJ1-5,CATSLGRAEGQPQHF,TGTGCCACCAGCTTAGGGAGGGCAGAGGGGCAGCCCCAGCATTTT
.,.,TRBV24-1,14,TRBJ1-5,CATSDFGSNQPQHF,TGTGCCACCAGTGATTTTGGGTCCAATCAGCCCCAGCATTTT
.,.,TRBV5-4,11,TRBJ1-2,CASSYRFYYTF,TGTGCCAGCAGCTACAGATTCTACTACACCTTC
.,.,TRBV7-3,18,TRBJ2-2,CASSLRPIGQGRTGELFF,TGTGCCAGCAGCCTTAGGCCGATAGGGCAGGGGAGAACCGGGGAGCTGTTTTTT
TRBD2,few,TRBV7-4,16,TRBJ2-1,CASSSSGGPTYNEQFF,TGTGCCAGCAGCTCTAGCGGGGGCCCGACTTACAATGAGCAGTTCTTC
.,.,TRBV20-1,15,TRBJ1-1,CSARDEWGSGTEAFF,TGCAGTGCTAGAGATGAATGGGGGTCGGGCACTGAAGCTTTCTTT
TRBD1,many,TRBV12-3/TRBV12-4,19,TRBJ1-5,CASSPGTGDSIGSNQPQHF,TGTGCCAGCAGTCCCGGGACAGGGGACTCTATAGGTAGCAATCAGCCCCAGCATTTT
TRBD1,.,TRBV7-9,18,TRBJ1-1,CASSLQGGKHPMNTEAFF,TGTGCCAGCAGCTTACAAGGGGGCAAACACCCCATGAACACTGAAGCTTTCTTT
.,few,TRBV12-3/TRBV12-4,16,TRBJ2-2,CASSPPTGPNTGELFF,TGTGCCAGCAGTCCCCCAACAGGCCCCAACACCGGGGAGCTGTTTTTT
.,.,TRBV27,14,TRBJ1-1,CASSLYSSNTEAFF,TGTGCCAGCAGTTTATATTCCTCGAACACTGAAGCTTTCTTT
.,.,TRBV7-2,13,TRBJ2-1,CASSTSVYNEQFF,TGTGCCAGCAGCACCTCCGTTTACAATGAGCAGTTCTTC
TRBD1,.,TRBV7-2,15,TRBJ1-6,CANSPAGTVNSPLHF,TGTGCCAACAGCCCGGCCGGGACAGTGAATTCACCCCTCCACTTT
.,.,TRBV6-5,14,TRBJ1-2,CASSYSMIGNGYTF,TGTGCCAGCAGTTACTCGATGATAGGGAATGGCTACACCTTC
.,few,TRBV14,13,TRBJ1-1,CASSQDKGTEAFF,TGTGCCAGCAGCCAAGATAAGGGCACTGAAGCTTTCTTT
.,few,TRBV27,15,TRBJ1-2,CASSGLAGDQPGYTF,TGTGCCAGCAGTGGCCTTGCTGGGGATCAACCTGGCTACACCTTC
TRBD2,.,TRBV20-1,17,TRBJ2-1,CSARVLLLAGEFNEQFF,TGCAGTGCTAGAGTCCTCCTACTAGCGGGGGAGTTCAATGAGCAGTTCTTC
TRBD1,once,TRBV4-1,17,TRBJ2-5,CASSQDRTGTGTETQYF,TGCGCCAGCAGCCAAGATCGAACCGGGACAGGGACAGAGACCCAGTACTTC
TRBD1,.,TRBV5-1,16,TRBJ2-3,CASSLETGDGTDTQYF,TGCGCCAGCAGCTTGGAAACAGGGGATGGCACAGATACGCAGTATTTT
.,few,TRBV6-6,14,TRBJ2-1,CASSYPGAGAKQFF,TGTGCCAGCAGTTACCCGGGGGCAGGGGCGAAGCAGTTCTTC
.,many,TRBV7-8,15,TRBJ1-4,CASSPPGLLNEKLFF,TGTGCCAGCAGCCCTCCGGGACTACTTAATGAAAAACTGTTTTTT
.,few,TRBV12-3/TRBV12-4,13,TRBJ2-7,CASSLTQGSEQYF,TGTGCCAGCAGTTTAACACAGGGATCCGAGCAGTACTTC
.,few,TRBV6-1,13,TRBJ1-5,CASSQGPTQPQHF,TGTGCCAGCAGTCAGGGCCCTACGCAGCCCCAGCATTTT
.,few,TRBV7-9,16,TRBJ1-4,CASSPITGGANEKLFF,TGTGCCAGCAGCCCAATAACGGGGGGTGCTAATGAAAAACTGTTTTTT
TRBD1,few,TRBV6-2/TRBV6-3,16,TRBJ1-1,CASSYSMYRGYTEAFF,TGTGCCAGCAGTTACTCGATGTACAGGGGATACACTGAAGCTTTCTTT
TRBD1,.,TRBV5-1,19,TRBJ1-6,CASSLGTQGGVEPNSPLHF,TGCGCCAGCAGCTTGGGCACACAGGGGGGCGTCGAGCCAAATTCACCCCTCCACTTT